These 25 T cell receptor beta chains were all obtained from the same sample, sequenced in a study of T cell repertoires in cytomegalovirus infection. Antigens for these TCRs are unknown. One entry per CDR3 protein results from TCRdb running MiXCR on the reads. The sample holds more than 85,000 distinct CDR3 sequences, roughly 30% seen once. Here the sequenced sample was CD8+ T cells from cultured PBMCs, taken from culture after CMV antigen stimulation. These receptors were collected from a human donor in good health (CMV status not recorded). Some clones in this sample may be carry-over from other donors' samples.

This clonotype has a count of ten or more. The chain uses TRBV5-1 and TRBJ2-7; a weak D match, TRBD2 (5 bases). V shed 3 bases and J shed 0 bases, with 10 bases lying between them. CDR3 length: 14 residues. Germline CDR1 SGHRS, CDR2 YFSETQ. The chain's CDR3 is CASSSEEGSYEQYF. In DNA form, the CDR3 reads TGCGCCAGCAGCTCGGAAGAGGGCTCCTACGAGCAGTACTTC.

In its sample, this clonotype was seen many times. The chain uses TRBV12-3 or TRBV12-4 and TRBJ2-5; D gene unclear. V was cut by 5 bases and J by 5 bases, with 9 bases left in between. This CDR3 spans 12 amino acids. Here the CDR3 reads CASSTSPETQYF. CDR3 bases: TGTGCCAGCAGTACGTCCCCGGAGACCCAGTACTTC.

This clonotype showed up just a few times. The chain employs TRBV5-1 and TRBJ1-1, with 8 positions matching TRBD1. Germline V gives CDR1 SGHRS, CDR2 YFSETQ. J lost 3 bases, V lost 5 bases, and 12 bases had no gene match. This CDR3 spans 16 amino acids. CDR3 DNA sequence: TGCGCCAGCAGTATGGGGCAGGGGGCGACGTACACTGAAGCTTTCTTT. Its translation: CASSMGQGATYTEAFF.

In nucleotides, the CDR3 is TGTGCCAGCAGCCTCGAGGGGTTAGGGTCACCCCTCCACTTT. The encoded protein is CASSLEGLGSPLHF. The chain joins TRBV3-1 to TRBJ1-6; maybe TRBD1 (5 bases). Trimming shortened V by 4 bases and J by 10 bases, and 14 bases separated the two germline ends. Germline assignment: CDR1 LGHDT and CDR2 YNNKEL (reference sequence). This CDR3 is 14 amino acids long.

This clonotype turned up a few times. V is TRBV7-2 and J is TRBJ1-2; 9 bases match TRBD1. The ends lost 3 bases at V and 4 bases at J; junction bases unmatched: 9. This CDR3 has 16 residues. CDR1 is SGHTA and CDR2 is FQGNSA in the germline V gene. The CDR3 loop is CASSLGQGFPIYGYTF. CDR3 DNA sequence: TGTGCCAGCAGCTTGGGACAGGGTTTCCCAATCTATGGCTACACCTTC.

The chain links TRBV6-5 to TRBJ2-2; 9 positions agree with TRBD1. This CDR3 has 16 amino acids. V dropped 0 bases and J dropped 7; count of bases not matched to a gene: 6. Per the germline V gene, CDR1 is MNHEY and CDR2 is SVGAGI. CDR3 nucleotides: TGTGCCAGCAGTTACTCGGGGACAGGGCACGGCGGGGAGCTGTTTTTT. It specifies CASSYSGTGHGGELFF.

The chain couples TRBV4-1 to TRBJ1-3, with D unclear. The V gene's germline CDR1 is MGHRA and CDR2 YSYEKL. V was cut by 0 bases and J by 4 bases, with 13 bases left in between. This CDR3 region has 16 residues. The CDR3 loop is CASSQDRGFGGNTIYF. The CDR3 region has the DNA TGCGCCAGCAGCCAAGATCGAGGGTTCGGGGGAAACACCATATATTTT.

This clonotype was found many times. The chain employs TRBV27 and TRBJ2-1; 9 bases match TRBD1. This CDR3 region has 17 residues. With 5 bases clipped from V and 7 bases from J, the junction kept 15 bases outside the gene matches. Germline-derived CDR1 and CDR2 are MNHEY and SMNVEV (reference sequence). DNA of the CDR3: TGTGCCAGCAGTCCCGAGAGCTCGGGACAGGGAGTGAATGAGCAGTTCTTC. Its protein is CASSPESSGQGVNEQFF.

The chain combines TRBV19 with TRBJ1-1; no clear D. The germline V gene encodes CDR1 LNHDA and CDR2 SQIVND (reference sequence). V lost 5 bases to trimming and J lost 4 bases, with 11 bases between them. The CDR3 is 13 amino acids. The CDR3 loop is CASSARVGTEAFF. As DNA, the CDR3 is TGTGCCAGTAGTGCCCGGGTGGGCACTGAAGCTTTCTTT.

The V and J genes are TRBV30 and TRBJ1-1; D call uncertain. CDR1 GTSNPN and CDR2 SVGIG come from the germline V gene (reference sequence). The CDR3 is 13 residues long. The V and J ends lost 4 bases and 5 bases respectively, with 14 bases between them. The CDR3 coding sequence is TGTGCCTGGACTGCAGGTGATTTGACTGAAGCTTTCTTT. Amino acids: CAWTAGDLTEAFF.

This chain links TRBV20-1 with TRBJ1-2; no firm D call. Trimming took off 4 bases at V and 2 bases at J, with 11 bases between the two ends. Germline CDR1 DFQATT, CDR2 SNEGSKA (reference sequence). The CDR3 loop spans 13 amino acids. In DNA form, the CDR3 reads TGCAGTGCTATGGACCGGGAAAACTATGGCTACACCTTC. Protein sequence: CSAMDRENYGYTF.

This clonotype was counted a single time. The J gene is TRBJ2-1, the V gene TRBV5-4, with a possible D match to TRBD1 (6 bases). Trimming took off 0 bases at V and 9 bases at J, with 16 bases between the two ends. The CDR3 spans 15 residues. Germline-derived CDR1 and CDR2 are SGHNT and YYREEE (reference sequence). CDR3 loop: CASSLDETGRSEQFF. The DNA of the CDR3 is TGTGCCAGCAGCTTGGACGAGACAGGAAGGAGTGAGCAGTTCTTC.

This chain links TRBV4-1 with TRBJ1-5; a possible D gene is TRBD1 (5 bases). The CDR3 runs 15 residues. CDR1 is MGHRA and CDR2 is YSYEKL in the germline V gene. V was shortened by 3 bases and J by 1 base, with 10 bases between the two germline ends. The CDR3 DNA follows: TGCGCCAGCAGCCAGACAGCCACAAGCAATCAGCCCCAGCATTTT. It yields the protein CASSQTATSNQPQHF.

CDR3 sequence reads: CASSYRGSPEAFF. CDR3 nucleotides: TGTGCCAGCAGCTACAGAGGGTCCCCAGAAGCTTTCTTT. This chain joins TRBV7-9 and TRBJ1-1; unclear D gene. V lost 4 bases to trimming and J lost 8 bases, with 14 bases between them. The CDR3 covers 13 residues. Germline CDR1 SEHNR, CDR2 FQNEAQ (reference sequence).

This clonotype has a count of ten or more. The rearrangement uses TRBV10-3 and TRBJ2-5; D is unresolved. CDR3 length: 12 residues. Trimming took 5 bases from V and 0 from J, leaving 4 bases between them. Germline values: CDR1 ENHRY, CDR2 SYGVKD. The CDR3 DNA reads as TGTGCCATCAGTAGCGACCAAGAGACCCAGTACTTC. Its protein is CAISSDQETQYF.

The chain has TRBV25-1 and TRBJ1-4, with a tentative D call TRBD1 (6 bases). The germline V and J ends were trimmed by 3 bases and 8 bases, with 13 bases remaining between them. The V gene's germline CDR1 is MGHDK and CDR2 SYGVNS. The CDR3 contains 14 residues. Here the CDR3 reads CASSEEQGGEKLFF. In DNA, the CDR3 is TGTGCCAGCAGTGAGGAACAGGGTGGAGAAAAACTGTTTTTT.

This clonotype turned up a few times. The V gene is TRBV28, the J gene TRBJ1-5; the D is unclear. The CDR3 covers 12 residues. The V gene's germline CDR1 is MDHEN and CDR2 SYDVKM. V dropped 5 bases and J dropped 5 bases, with 7 bases sitting between them. The CDR3 DNA reads TGTGCCAGCAGTAGACGGGATCAGCCCCAGCATTTT. Its protein product is CASSRRDQPQHF.

The rearrangement links TRBV5-4 to TRBJ2-7; a possible D gene is TRBD1 (5 bases). Germline assignment: CDR1 SGHNT and CDR2 YYREEE (reference sequence). Deletions cut 0 bases from V and 0 bases from J, with 10 bases between. CDR3 length: 15 amino acids. Written as DNA, the CDR3 is TGTGCCAGCAGCTTGGAAGGGGCCACCTCCTACGAGCAGTACTTC. Its protein is CASSLEGATSYEQYF.

This sequence joins TRBV4-1 and TRBJ2-7, with D perhaps assigned TRBD1 or TRBD2 (7 bases each). Trimming stripped 3 bases from V and 4 bases from J, with 22 bases between. The germline V gene encodes CDR1 MGHRA and CDR2 YSYEKL. The CDR3 totals 17 residues. The CDR3 is CASSHPEGAGAVYEQYF. The CDR3 bases are TGCGCCAGCAGCCATCCCGAGGGGGCGGGGGCCGTATACGAGCAGTACTTC.

This clonotype was seen more than once but under ten times. V gene TRBV6-5 combines with J gene TRBJ2-7; tentatively, D is TRBD1 (5 bases). The CDR3 sequence is 13 residues long. CDR1 is MNHEY, CDR2 SVGAGI, per germline. Trimming removed 6 bases from V and 3 bases from J, with 12 bases in between. CDR3 amino acids: CASRTAYDYEQYF. Here the CDR3 DNA reads TGTGCCAGCAGGACAGCGTATGACTACGAGCAGTACTTC.

This clonotype was seen a handful of times. The chain joins TRBV7-9 to TRBJ2-2; maybe TRBD1 (6 bases). The CDR3 runs to 15 residues. Germline V gives CDR1 SEHNR, CDR2 FQNEAQ (reference sequence). V was clipped by 5 bases and J by 1 base, with 11 bases between them. CDR3 region: CASSQGTGNTGELFF. CDR3 coding DNA: TGTGCCAGCAGCCAGGGGACGGGGAACACCGGGGAGCTGTTTTTT.

CDR3 bases: TGTGCCAGCAGTTACCGAGGGGGTTCGAACACTGAAGCTTTCTTT. Its translation: CASSYRGGSNTEAFF. The chain uses TRBV6-2 or TRBV6-3 and TRBJ1-1; weak D call: TRBD1 (6 bases). CDR1 and CDR2 from the germline V gene are MNHEY and SVGEGT. This CDR3 has 15 residues. Between the trimmed V and J ends, which lost 2 bases and 1 base, there was a span of 11 bases.

This clonotype was seen a few times. V gene TRBV9 combines with J gene TRBJ1-2, with D perhaps matching TRBD1 (6 bases). There are 13 residues in the CDR3. Germline CDR1 is SGDLS and CDR2 is YYNGEE. Trimming took 5 bases from V and 2 from J, leaving 10 bases between them. The CDR3 DNA sequence: TGTGCCAGCAGACCGGGACACAACTATGGCTACACCTTC. Translated: CASRPGHNYGYTF.

This clonotype was counted only a few times. The chain combines TRBV4-1 with TRBJ2-2, with a possible D match to TRBD1 (5 bases). V was clipped by 4 bases and J by 7 bases, with 16 bases between them. Germline CDR1 is MGHRA and CDR2 is YSYEKL. The CDR3 length is 15 residues. The CDR3 DNA sequence: TGCGCCAGCAGCCCAAACATTGGGGCTGGCGGGGAGCTGTTTTTT. Protein sequence: CASSPNIGAGGELFF.

The rearrangement links TRBV4-1 to TRBJ1-4; TRBD1 might be the D (5 bases). The CDR3 consists of 15 residues. Germline V gene data show CDR1 as MGHRA and CDR2 as YSYEKL. V was trimmed by 5 bases and J by 8 bases, leaving 18 bases between them. CDR3 DNA sequence: TGCGCCAGCAGCGCCTACGCCAGGGTTGGAGAAAAACTGTTTTTT. Translated, it gives CASSAYARVGEKLFF.